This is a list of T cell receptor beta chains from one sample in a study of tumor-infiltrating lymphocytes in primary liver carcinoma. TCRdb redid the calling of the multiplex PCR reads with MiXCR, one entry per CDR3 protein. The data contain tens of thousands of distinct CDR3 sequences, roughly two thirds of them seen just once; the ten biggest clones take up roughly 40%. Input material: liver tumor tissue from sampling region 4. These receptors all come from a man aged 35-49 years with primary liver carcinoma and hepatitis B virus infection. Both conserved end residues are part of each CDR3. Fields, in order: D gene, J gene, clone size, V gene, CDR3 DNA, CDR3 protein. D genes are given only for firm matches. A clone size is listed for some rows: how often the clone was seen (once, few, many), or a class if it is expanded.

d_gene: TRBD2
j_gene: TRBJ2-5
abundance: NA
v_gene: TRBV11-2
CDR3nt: TGTGCCAACAGCCAAACTCATGGCGGGGGGAAGGGGACCCAGTACTTC
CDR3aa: CANSQTHGGGKGTQYF

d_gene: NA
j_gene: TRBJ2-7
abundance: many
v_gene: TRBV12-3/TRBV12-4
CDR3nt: TGTGCCAGCAGTTCGTGGGCCGACGGGTCCGAGCAGTACTTC
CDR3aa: CASSSWADGSEQYF

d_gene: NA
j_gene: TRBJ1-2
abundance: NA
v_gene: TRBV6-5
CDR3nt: TGTGTCAGGAGGGGCTACACCTTC
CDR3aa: CVRRGYTF

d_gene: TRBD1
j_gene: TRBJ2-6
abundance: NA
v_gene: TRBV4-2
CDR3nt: TGTACCAGCAGCCTCGACAGGGCTTCCGGGGCCAAGGTCCTGACTTTC
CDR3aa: CTSSLDRASGAKVLTF

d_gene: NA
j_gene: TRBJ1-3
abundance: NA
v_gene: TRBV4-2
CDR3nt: TGTGCCAGCAGACAGGATCGCGGGGTCTACTCTGGAAACACCATATATTTT
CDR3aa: CASRQDRGVYSGNTIYF

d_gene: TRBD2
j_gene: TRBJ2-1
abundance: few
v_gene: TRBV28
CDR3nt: TGTGCCAGCAGTTTCGGGACTAGCGGTGAGCAGTTCTTC
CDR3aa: CASSFGTSGEQFF

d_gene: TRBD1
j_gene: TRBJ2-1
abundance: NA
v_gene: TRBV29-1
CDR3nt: TGCAGCGTCCGGAGAGGGGGCAATGAACAGTTCTTC
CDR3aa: CSVRRGGNEQFF

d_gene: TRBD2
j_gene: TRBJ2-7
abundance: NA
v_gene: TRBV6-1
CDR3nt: TGTGCCAGTAAAAGACAGTCCGGGACTAGCGGACCCTACGAGCAGTACTTC
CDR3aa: CASKRQSGTSGPYEQYF

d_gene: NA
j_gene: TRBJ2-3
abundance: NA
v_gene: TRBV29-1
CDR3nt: TGCAGCGTGGGGGCCAGTGTGAGGCCAGATACGCAGTATTTT
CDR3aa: CSVGASVRPDTQYF

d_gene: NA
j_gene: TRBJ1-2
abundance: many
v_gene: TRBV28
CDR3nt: TGTGCCAGCAGTCGGAACTATGGCTACACCTTC
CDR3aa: CASSRNYGYTF

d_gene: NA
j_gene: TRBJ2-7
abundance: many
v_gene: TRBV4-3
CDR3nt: TGCGTCAGCAGCCCCAAGGACAGCACCTACGAGCAGTACTTC
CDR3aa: CVSSPKDSTYEQYF

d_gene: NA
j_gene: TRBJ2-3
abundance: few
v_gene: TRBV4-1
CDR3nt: TGCGCCAGCAGCAAAGAACCCACCCTGAGCGGTCAGAACACAGATACGCAGTATTTT
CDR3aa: CASSKEPTLSGQNTDTQYF

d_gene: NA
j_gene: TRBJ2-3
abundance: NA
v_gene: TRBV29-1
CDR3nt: TGCAGCGTTGAAAGCAGGGATGGCACAGATACGCAGTATTTT
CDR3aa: CSVESRDGTDTQYF

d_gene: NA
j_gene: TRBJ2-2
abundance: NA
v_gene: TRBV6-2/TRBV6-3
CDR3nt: TGTGGCAAAAGTTACTTCTTAAGCGGGGAGCTGTTTTTT
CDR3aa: CGKSYFLSGELFF

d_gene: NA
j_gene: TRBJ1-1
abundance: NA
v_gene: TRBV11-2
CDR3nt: TGTGCCGGTAACAATAGGGGGTGGGAGTCTGAAGCTTGCTTT
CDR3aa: CAGNNRGWESEACF

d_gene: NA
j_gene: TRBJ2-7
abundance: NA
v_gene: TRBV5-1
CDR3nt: TGCGCCAGCAGCTTCGCCGGGATAAGCTCCTACGAGCAGCACTTC
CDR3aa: CASSFAGISSYEQHF

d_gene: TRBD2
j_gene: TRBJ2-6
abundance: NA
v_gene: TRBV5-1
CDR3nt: TGCACCAGCAGCTTCGGGGGGGCCCTAGGAACCGATTCCGGGGCCAACGTCCTGACTTTC
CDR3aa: CTSSFGGALGTDSGANVLTF

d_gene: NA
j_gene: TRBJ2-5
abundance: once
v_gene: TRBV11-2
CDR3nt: TGTGCCAGCAGCTTGGCGAGGCTTGCCCTGGGAAAAAAAGAGTCCCAGTACTTC
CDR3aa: CASSLARLALGKKESQYF

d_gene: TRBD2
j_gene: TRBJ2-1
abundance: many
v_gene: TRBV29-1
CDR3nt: TGCAGCGTCCAAGCGGGAAACTCCTACAATGAGGAGTTCTTC
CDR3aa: CSVQAGNSYNEEFF